Shown below are 6 T cell receptor beta chains from a single sample sequenced in a study of OX40 agonist ivuxolimab in advanced cancers. Clones were sequenced by immunoSEQ multiplex PCR, and TCRdb holds only the in-frame ones, with some missing. This table has some 64,000 clones, approximately 86% appearing once. Source: CD4+ or CD8+ T cells sorted from blood, taken in a trial of the OX40 agonist ivuxolimab. The receptor set was obtained from an adult with an advanced solid tumor such as melanoma, head and neck, liver or kidney cancer.

The chain has TRBV11-1 and TRBJ2-1; TRBD1 matches at 7 bases. The germline gives CDR1 SGHAT, CDR2 FQDESV (reference sequence). V lost 7 bases, J lost 6 bases, and 9 bases stayed unmatched. This CDR3 has 14 residues. CDR3 coding DNA: TGTGCCAGCACCGAACAGGGGCAGCGCAATGAGCAGTTCTTC. Translating gives CASTEQGQRNEQFF.

The V gene is TRBV5-4, the J gene TRBJ1-1; D is possibly TRBD1 (6 bases). There are 13 residues in the CDR3. V was shortened by 7 bases and J by 1 base, with 11 bases between the two germline ends. Germline-derived CDR1 and CDR2 are SGHNT and YYREEE (reference sequence). The chain's CDR3 is CASQWGANTEAFF. The CDR3 DNA reads as TGTGCCAGCCAATGGGGGGCGAACACTGAAGCTTTCTTT.

The chain recombines TRBV2 with TRBJ2-1; 8 positions agree with TRBD2. The CDR3 has 14 residues. V lost 6 bases to trimming and J lost 2 bases; unmatched junction nucleotides: 3. Germline-derived CDR1 and CDR2 are SNHLY and FYNNEI. The CDR3 DNA sequence: TGTGCCAGCAGGCGGGAGGTTGCCTACAATGAGCAGTTCTTC. It codes for CASRREVAYNEQFF.

The chain combines TRBV30 with TRBJ2-2; D not resolved. CDR1 and CDR2 (germline): GTSNPN, SVGIG (reference sequence). The CDR3 consists of 16 residues. The V and J ends lost 4 bases and 6 bases respectively, with 21 bases between them. The CDR3 sequence: CAWTTWAAQGAGELFF. The DNA of the CDR3 is TGTGCCTGGACTACTTGGGCCGCCCAAGGCGCCGGGGAGCTGTTTTTT.

The rearrangement links TRBV27 to TRBJ2-7; 9 bases match TRBD1. Germline loops: CDR1 MNHEY, CDR2 SMNVEV (reference sequence). The CDR3 spans 13 residues. V lost 6 bases and J lost 6; bases outside the gene matches: 6. CDR3 nucleotides: TGTGCCAGCAGGGTAACAGGGGGCGGCGAGCAGTACTTC. Translated, it gives CASRVTGGGEQYF.

V gene TRBV7-3 combines with J gene TRBJ1-1; unclear D gene. The CDR3 is 13 residues long. V lost 0 bases to trimming and J lost 2 bases, with 4 bases between them. Germline CDR1 is SGHTA and CDR2 is FQGTGA. The CDR3 nucleotides are TGTGCCAGCAGCTTAACCTCTAACACTGAAGCTTTCTTT. Encoded protein: CASSLTSNTEAFF. Supplemented by reference TRBV7-3 and TRBJ1-1, the full variable domain reads GAGVSQTPSNKVTEKGKYVELRCDPISGHTALYWYRQSLGQGPEFLIYFQGTGAADDSGLPNDRFFAVRPEGSVSTLKIQRTERGDSAVYLCASSLTSNTEAFFGQGTRLTVV.